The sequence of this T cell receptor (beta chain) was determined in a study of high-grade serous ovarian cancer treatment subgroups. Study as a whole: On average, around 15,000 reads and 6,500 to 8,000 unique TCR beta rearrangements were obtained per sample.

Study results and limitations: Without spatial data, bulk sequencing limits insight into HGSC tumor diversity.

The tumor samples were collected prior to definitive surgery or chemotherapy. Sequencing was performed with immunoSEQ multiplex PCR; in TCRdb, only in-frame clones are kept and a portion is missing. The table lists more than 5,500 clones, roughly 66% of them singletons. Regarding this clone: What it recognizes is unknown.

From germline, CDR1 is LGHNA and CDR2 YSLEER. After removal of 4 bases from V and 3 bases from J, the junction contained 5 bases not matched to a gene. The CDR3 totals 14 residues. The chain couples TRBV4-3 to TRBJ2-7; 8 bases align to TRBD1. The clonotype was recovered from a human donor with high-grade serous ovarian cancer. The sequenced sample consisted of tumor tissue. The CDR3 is CASSPGQGRYEQYF. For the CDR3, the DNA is TGCGCCAGCAGCCCAGGACAGGGACGCTACGAGCAGTACTTC.